This T cell receptor beta chain stems from a study of blood T cells in healthy people across ages. General study findings and limits: In older individuals, TCR beta diversity per million T cells was lower, falling roughly linearly with age. Relative to aged donors, long-lived donors carried more naive CD4+ cells and displayed higher diversity.

Germline values: CDR1 SGDLS, CDR2 YYNGEE. Trimming cost V 3 bases and J 2 bases, with 13 bases left between them. This CDR3 has 15 residues. As concerns this clonotype: Its specificity is unknown.

With a J-beta primer mix and a sample-barcoded 5' primer, a second PCR ran 7 to 11 cycles. MiXCR was run by TCRdb on the 5' RACE reads, yielding one entry per CDR3 protein. This table has hundreds of thousands of distinct CDR3 sequences, around 62% appearing once. The sequencing sample was made of blood. The source is a man aged 25 to 40 in good health. V is TRBV9 and J is TRBJ2-3, with D possibly matching TRBD2 (6 bases). The DNA for the CDR3 is TGTGCCAGCAGCGCCCCTCGGGACTCCACAGATACGCAGTATTTT. This codes for CASSAPRDSTDTQYF.